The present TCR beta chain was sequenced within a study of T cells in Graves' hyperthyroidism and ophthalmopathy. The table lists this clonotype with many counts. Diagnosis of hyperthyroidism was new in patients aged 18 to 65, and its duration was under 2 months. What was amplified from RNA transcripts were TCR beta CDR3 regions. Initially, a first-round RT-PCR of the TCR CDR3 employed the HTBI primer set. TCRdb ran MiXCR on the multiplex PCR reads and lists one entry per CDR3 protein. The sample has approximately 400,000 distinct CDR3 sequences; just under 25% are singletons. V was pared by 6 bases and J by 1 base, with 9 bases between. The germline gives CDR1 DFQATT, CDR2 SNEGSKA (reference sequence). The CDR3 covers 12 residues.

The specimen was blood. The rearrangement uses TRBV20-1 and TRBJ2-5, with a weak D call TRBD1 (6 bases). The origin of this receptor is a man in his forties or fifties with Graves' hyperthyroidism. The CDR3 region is CSAFRGQETQYF. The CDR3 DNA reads TGCAGTGCCTTCAGGGGCCAAGAGACCCAGTACTTC.